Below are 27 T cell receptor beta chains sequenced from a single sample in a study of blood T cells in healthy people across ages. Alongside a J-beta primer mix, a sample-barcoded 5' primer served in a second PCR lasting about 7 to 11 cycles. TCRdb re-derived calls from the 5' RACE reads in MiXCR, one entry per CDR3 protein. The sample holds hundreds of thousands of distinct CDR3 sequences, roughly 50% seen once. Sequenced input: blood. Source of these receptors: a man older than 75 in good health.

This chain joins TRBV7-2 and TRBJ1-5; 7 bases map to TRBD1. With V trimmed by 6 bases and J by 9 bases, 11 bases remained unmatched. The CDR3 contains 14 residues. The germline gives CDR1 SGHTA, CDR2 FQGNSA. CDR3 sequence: CASSLWDRDRPQHF. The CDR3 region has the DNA TGTGCCAGCAGTTTATGGGACAGAGACCGGCCCCAGCATTTT.

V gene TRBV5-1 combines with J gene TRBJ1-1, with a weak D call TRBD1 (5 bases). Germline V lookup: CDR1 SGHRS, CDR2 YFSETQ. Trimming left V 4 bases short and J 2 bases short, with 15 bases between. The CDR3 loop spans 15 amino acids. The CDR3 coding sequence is TGCGCCAGCAGCCGCACGACAGTGATTAACACTGAAGCTTTCTTT. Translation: CASSRTTVINTEAFF.

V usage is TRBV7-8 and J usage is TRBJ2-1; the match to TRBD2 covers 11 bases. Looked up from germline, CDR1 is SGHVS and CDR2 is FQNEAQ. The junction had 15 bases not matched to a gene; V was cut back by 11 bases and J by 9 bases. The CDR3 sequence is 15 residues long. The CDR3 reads CAGGLRTGTSGEQFF. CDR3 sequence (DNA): TGTGCCGGCGGCTTGAGGACGGGGACTAGCGGTGAGCAGTTCTTC. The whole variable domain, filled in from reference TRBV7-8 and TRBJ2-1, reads GAGVSQSPRYKVAKRGQDVALRCDPISGHVSLFWYQQALGQGPEFLTYFQNEAQLDKSGLPSDRFFAERPEGSVSTLKIQRTQQEDSAVYLCAGGLRTGTSGEQFFGPGTRLTVL.

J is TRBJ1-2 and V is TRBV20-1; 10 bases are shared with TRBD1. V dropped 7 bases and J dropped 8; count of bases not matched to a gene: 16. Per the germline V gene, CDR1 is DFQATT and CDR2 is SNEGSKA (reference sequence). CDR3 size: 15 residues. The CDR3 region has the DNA TGCAGTGAAGTCCCGGGACAGGGGAGGACGGGAGGCTACACCTTC. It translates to CSEVPGQGRTGGYTF.

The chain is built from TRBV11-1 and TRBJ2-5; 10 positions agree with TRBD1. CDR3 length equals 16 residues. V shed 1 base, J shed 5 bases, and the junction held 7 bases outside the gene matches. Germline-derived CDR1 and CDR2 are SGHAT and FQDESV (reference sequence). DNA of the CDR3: TGTGCCAGCAGCTTAGGCCCCGGGACAGGGGACGAGACCCAGTACTTC. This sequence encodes CASSLGPGTGDETQYF.

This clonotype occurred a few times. The DNA of the CDR3 is TGCGCCAGCAGCAGCGGTATAGGAGGTCCTGGGGCCAACGTCCTGACTTTC. It translates to CASSSGIGGPGANVLTF. V usage is TRBV5-1 and J usage is TRBJ2-6; tentative D call: TRBD2 (5 bases). CDR3 length equals 17 residues. V was pared by 4 bases and J by 2 bases, with 16 bases between. The germline CDR1 and CDR2 sequences are SGHRS and YFSETQ.

The CDR3 loop is CATSDPAAGNSYEQYF. In DNA, the CDR3 is TGTGCCACCAGTGATCCCGCCGCGGGGAACTCCTACGAGCAGTACTTC. This chain joins TRBV24-1 and TRBJ2-7; tentative D call: TRBD2 (6 bases). CDR1 KGHDR and CDR2 SFDVKD come from the germline V gene. V lost 3 bases and J lost 0, with 14 bases in between. The CDR3 spans 16 residues.

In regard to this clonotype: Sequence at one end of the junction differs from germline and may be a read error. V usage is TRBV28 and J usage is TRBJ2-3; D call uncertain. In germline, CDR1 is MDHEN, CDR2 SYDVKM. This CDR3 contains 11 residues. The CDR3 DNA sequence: TGTGTCAGCACCCTGCGGGATACGCAGTATTTT. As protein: CVSTLRDTQYF.

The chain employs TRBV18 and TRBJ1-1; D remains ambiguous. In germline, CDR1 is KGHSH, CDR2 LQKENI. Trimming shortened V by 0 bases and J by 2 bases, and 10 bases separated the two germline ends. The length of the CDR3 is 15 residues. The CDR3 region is CASSPPRTVNTEAFF. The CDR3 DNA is TGTGCCAGCTCACCACCGAGGACGGTAAACACTGAAGCTTTCTTT.

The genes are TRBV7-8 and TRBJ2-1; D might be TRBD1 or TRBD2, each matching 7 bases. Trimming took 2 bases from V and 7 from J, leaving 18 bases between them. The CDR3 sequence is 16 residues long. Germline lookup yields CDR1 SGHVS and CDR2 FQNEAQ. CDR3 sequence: CASSLRGEGAENEQFF. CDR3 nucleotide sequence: TGTGCCAGCAGCTTACGTGGGGAGGGGGCGGAAAATGAGCAGTTCTTC.

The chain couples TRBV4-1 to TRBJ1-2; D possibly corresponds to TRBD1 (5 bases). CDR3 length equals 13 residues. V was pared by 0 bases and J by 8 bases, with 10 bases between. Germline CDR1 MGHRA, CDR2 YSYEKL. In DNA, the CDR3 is TGCGCCAGCAGCCAAGAGGGGCACCTAGGCTACACCTTC. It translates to CASSQEGHLGYTF.

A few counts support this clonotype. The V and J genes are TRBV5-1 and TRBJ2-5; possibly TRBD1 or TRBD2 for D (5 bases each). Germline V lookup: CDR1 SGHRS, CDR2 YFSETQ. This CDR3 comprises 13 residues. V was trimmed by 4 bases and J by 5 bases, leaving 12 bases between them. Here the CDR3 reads CASSRRGDETQYF. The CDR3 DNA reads TGCGCCAGCAGCCGGAGAGGGGACGAGACCCAGTACTTC.

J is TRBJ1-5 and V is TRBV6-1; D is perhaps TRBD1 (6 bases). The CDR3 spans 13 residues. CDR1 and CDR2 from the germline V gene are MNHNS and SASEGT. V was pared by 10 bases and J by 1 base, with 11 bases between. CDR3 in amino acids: CATNRASNQPQHF. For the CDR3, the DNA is TGTGCCACAAACAGGGCCAGCAATCAGCCCCAGCATTTT.

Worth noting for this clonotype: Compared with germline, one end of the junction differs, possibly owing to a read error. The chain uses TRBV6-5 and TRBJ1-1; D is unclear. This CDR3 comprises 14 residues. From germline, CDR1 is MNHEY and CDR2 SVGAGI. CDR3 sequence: CASSSGRHNIEAFF. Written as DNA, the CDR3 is TGTGCCAGCAGTTCCGGGCGACACAACATTGAAGCTTTCTTT.

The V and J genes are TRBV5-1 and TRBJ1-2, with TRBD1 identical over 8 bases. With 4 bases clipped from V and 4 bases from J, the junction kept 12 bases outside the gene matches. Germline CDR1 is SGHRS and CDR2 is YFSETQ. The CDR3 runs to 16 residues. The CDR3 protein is CASSPDPGTGSYGYTF. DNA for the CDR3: TGCGCCAGCAGCCCCGACCCCGGGACAGGTAGCTATGGCTACACCTTC.

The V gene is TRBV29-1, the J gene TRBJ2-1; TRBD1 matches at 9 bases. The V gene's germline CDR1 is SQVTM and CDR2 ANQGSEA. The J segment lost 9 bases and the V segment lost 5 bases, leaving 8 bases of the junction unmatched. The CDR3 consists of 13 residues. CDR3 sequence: CSVRDRDFGEQFF. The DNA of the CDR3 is TGCAGCGTTCGGGACAGGGACTTCGGTGAGCAGTTCTTC.

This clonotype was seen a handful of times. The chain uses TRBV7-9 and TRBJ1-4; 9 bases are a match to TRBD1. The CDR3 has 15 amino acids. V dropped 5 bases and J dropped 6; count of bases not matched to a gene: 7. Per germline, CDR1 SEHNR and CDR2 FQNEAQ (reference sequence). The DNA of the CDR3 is TGTGCCAGCAGCCTACGAACAGGGGGCTATGAAAAACTGTTTTTT. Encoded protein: CASSLRTGGYEKLFF.

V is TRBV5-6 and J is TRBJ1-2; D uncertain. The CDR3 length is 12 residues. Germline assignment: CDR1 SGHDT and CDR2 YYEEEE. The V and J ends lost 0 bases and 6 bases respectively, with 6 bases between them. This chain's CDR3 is CASSLGTDGYTF. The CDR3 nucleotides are TGTGCCAGCAGCTTGGGGACGGATGGCTACACCTTC.

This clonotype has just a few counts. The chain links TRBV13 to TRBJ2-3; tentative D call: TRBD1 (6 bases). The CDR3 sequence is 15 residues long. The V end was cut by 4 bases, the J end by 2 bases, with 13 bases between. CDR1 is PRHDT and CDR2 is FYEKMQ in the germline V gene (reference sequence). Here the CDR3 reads CASSSETGTTDTQYF. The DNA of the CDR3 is TGTGCCAGCAGCTCCGAAACAGGGACCACAGATACGCAGTATTTT.

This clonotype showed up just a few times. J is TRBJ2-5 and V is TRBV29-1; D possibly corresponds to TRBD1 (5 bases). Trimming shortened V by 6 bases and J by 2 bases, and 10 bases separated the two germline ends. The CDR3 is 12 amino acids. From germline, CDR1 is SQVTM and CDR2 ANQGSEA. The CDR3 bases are TGCAGCGTGGCAGGGATACAAGAGACCCAGTACTTC. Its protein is CSVAGIQETQYF.

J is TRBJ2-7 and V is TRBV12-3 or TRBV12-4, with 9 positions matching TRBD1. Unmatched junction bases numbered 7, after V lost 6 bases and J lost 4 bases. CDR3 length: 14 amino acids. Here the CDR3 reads CASRQTGGTYEQYF. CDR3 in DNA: TGTGCCAGCAGACAGACAGGGGGGACTTACGAGCAGTACTTC.

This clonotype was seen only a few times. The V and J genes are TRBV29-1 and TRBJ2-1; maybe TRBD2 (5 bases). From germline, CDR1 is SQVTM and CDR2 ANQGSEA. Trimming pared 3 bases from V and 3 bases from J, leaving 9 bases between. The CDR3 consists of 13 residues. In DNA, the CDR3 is TGCAGCGTTGAGAGGGATGGCTACAATGAGCAGTTCTTC. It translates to CSVERDGYNEQFF.

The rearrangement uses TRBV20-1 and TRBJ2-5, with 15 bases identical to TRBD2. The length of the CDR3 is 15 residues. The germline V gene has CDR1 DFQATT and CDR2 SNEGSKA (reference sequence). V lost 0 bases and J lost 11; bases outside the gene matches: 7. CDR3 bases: TGCAGTGCTAGAGATGGGACTAGCGGGAGGAGTGAGCAGTACTTC. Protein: CSARDGTSGRSEQYF.

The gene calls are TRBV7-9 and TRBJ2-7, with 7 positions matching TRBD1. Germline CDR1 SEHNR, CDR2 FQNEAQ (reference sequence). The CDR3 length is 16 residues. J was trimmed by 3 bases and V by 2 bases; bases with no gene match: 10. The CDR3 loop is CASSLYRGVSFYEQYF. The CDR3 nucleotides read TGTGCCAGCAGCTTATACAGGGGAGTATCGTTCTACGAGCAGTACTTC.

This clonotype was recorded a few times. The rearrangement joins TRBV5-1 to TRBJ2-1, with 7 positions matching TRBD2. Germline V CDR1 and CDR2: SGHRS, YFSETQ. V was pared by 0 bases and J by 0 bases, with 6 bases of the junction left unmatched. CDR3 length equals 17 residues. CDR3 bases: TGCGCCAGCAGCTTGGATCGAGCGGGGAGCTCCTACAATGAGCAGTTCTTC. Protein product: CASSLDRAGSSYNEQFF.

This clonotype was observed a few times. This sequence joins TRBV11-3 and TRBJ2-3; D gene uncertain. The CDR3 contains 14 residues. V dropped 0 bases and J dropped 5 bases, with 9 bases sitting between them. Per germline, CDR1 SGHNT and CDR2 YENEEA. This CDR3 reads CASSLDHQRDTQYF. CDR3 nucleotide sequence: TGTGCCAGCAGCTTAGACCACCAGCGAGATACGCAGTATTTT. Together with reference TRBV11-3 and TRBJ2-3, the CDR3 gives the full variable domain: EAGVVQSPRYKIIEKKQPVAFWCNPISGHNTLYWYLQNLGQGPELLIRYENEEAVDDSQLPKDRFSAERLKGVDSTLKIQPAELGDSAVYLCASSLDHQRDTQYFGPGTRLTVL.

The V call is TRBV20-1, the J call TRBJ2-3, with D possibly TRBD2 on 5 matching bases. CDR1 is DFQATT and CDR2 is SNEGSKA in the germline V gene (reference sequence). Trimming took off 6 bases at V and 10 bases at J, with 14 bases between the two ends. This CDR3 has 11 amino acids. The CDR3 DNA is TGCAGTGCCCTACTAGAGATCGCGCAGTATTTT. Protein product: CSALLEIAQYF.